Listed below are T cell receptor beta chains from one sample, sequenced in a study of untreated major depressive disorder. Here immunoSEQ multiplex PCR was the method, and the copy in TCRdb shows in-frame clones only, minus some. The data show roughly 22,000 clones, approximately 89% seen once. Specimen: CD4+ T cells from PBMCs. All receptors derive from a middle-aged woman in good health. Each CDR3 is given with its conserved first and last residue. Fields, in order: CDR3 protein, CDR3 DNA, clone size, J gene, D gene, V gene. A D gene is named only where the DNA matches it firmly. Expanded clones are given a class, and other clones once, few, many or no size at all.

CASSLTQKSSYEQYF TGTGCCAGCAGTTTAACACAGAAGAGCTCCTACGAGCAGTACTTC NA TRBJ2-7 NA TRBV27
CASSPRRQNSYEQYF TGTGCCAGCAGCCCCCGAAGGCAGAACTCCTACGAGCAGTACTTC NA TRBJ2-7 NA TRBV9
CASSDDPPDTQYF TGTGCCAGCAGTGACGATCCCCCAGATACGCAGTATTTT NA TRBJ2-3 NA TRBV6-4
CASSLGWGTSSYNEQFF TGTGCCAGCAGCTTGGGGTGGGGGACGAGCTCCTACAATGAGCAGTTCTTC once TRBJ2-1 NA TRBV5-6
CASGPGYNQPQHF TGTGCCAGTGGGCCAGGGTACAATCAGCCCCAGCATTTT NA TRBJ1-5 NA TRBV6-5
CASSGTKNTEAFF TGTGCCAGCTCCGGGACAAAGAACACTGAAGCTTTCTTT NA TRBJ1-1 NA TRBV19
CASSLGPQVGQPQHF TGTGCCAGCAGTTTAGGGCCCCAGGTGGGTCAGCCCCAGCATTTT few TRBJ1-5 NA TRBV6-5
CASSQEGVTGELFF TGCGCCAGCAGCCAAGAAGGTGTCACCGGGGAGCTGTTTTTT NA TRBJ2-2 NA TRBV4-3
CASSLAQAGSLFNQPQHF TGCGCCAGCAGCTTGGCCCAGGCAGGGTCCCTGTTCAATCAGCCCCAGCATTTT once TRBJ1-5 NA TRBV5-1
CASSEGGRPGYTF TGTGCCAGCAGTGAGGGTGGTCGGCCTGGCTACACCTTC NA TRBJ1-2 NA TRBV27
CASLPTGGVLTDTQYF TGTGCCAGCCTACCGACAGGGGGAGTCCTCACAGATACGCAGTATTTT NA TRBJ2-3 TRBD1 TRBV5-6
CASRGKRGNAGELFF TGTGCCAGCAGGGGGAAGAGGGGTAATGCCGGGGAGCTGTTTTTT NA TRBJ2-2 NA TRBV6-5
CASSLGGGAYNEQFF TGTGCCAGCAGCCTTGGCGGGGGGGCGTACAATGAGCAGTTCTTC NA TRBJ2-1 TRBD2 TRBV28
CASSLAYTDTQYF TGTGCCAGCAGTTTAGCGTACACAGATACGCAGTATTTT few TRBJ2-3 NA TRBV27
CASSESSRVDTEAFF TGCGCCAGCAGTGAGTCATCCAGGGTAGACACTGAAGCTTTCTTT NA TRBJ1-1 NA TRBV10-2
CASFRGGEAFF TGCGCCAGCTTCCGAGGGGGTGAAGCTTTCTTT NA TRBJ1-1 NA TRBV4-1
CASSSGQPYEQYF TGTGCCAGCTCGTCGGGACAGCCCTACGAGCAGTACTTC NA TRBJ2-7 TRBD1 TRBV18
CASSSDQAGGRELFF TGTGCCAGCAGTTCGGATCAAGCAGGGGGCAGGGAGCTGTTTTTT NA TRBJ2-2 TRBD1 TRBV6-5
CASSFTAGGIYEQYF TGTGCCAGCAGCTTTACCGCCGGGGGGATCTACGAGCAGTACTTC NA TRBJ2-7 TRBD2 TRBV5-4
CASRTRTSGGATDTQYF TGTGCCAGCAGGACCCGGACTAGCGGGGGGGCCACAGATACGCAGTATTTT NA TRBJ2-3 TRBD2 TRBV2
CASSLDTGTSGNTIYF TGTGCCAGCAGCCTCGATACGGGGACCTCTGGAAACACCATATATTTT NA TRBJ1-3 NA TRBV7-9